Listed below are T cell receptor beta chains from one sample, sequenced in a study of T cells after yellow fever vaccination. TCRdb fed the 5' RACE reads into MiXCR, producing one record per CDR3 protein. The sample includes hundreds of thousands of distinct CDR3 sequences, 17% of them seen just once. Material: PBMCs, obtained around 5 days after the first yellow fever vaccination. These TCRs come from a man younger than 35 who received the YFV17D yellow fever vaccine. The CDR3 runs from the conserved cysteine through the conserved F or W. Fields, in order: V gene, J gene, D gene, clone size, CDR3 protein, CDR3 DNA. A D gene is named only where the DNA matches it firmly. Rows may omit the clone size; those that give it use once, few, many or a size class.

>TRBV24-1|TRBJ2-3|-|few
CATSDLFRPYTQYF
TGTGCCACCAGTGATTTGTTCCGCCCCTATACGCAGTATTTT
>TRBV12-3/TRBV12-4|TRBJ1-1|-|-
CASSLGGSGRTEAFF
TGTGCCAGCAGTTTAGGGGGATCGGGAAGGACTGAAGCTTTCTTT
>TRBV20-1|TRBJ1-6|-|-
CSARDRGEDSPLHF
TGCAGTGCTAGAGATAGGGGGGAGGATTCACCCCTCCACTTT
>TRBV2|TRBJ2-7|TRBD2|few
CAAAGGESYEQYF
TGTGCCGCCGCCGGGGGGGAGTCCTACGAGCAGTACTTC
>TRBV20-1|TRBJ1-6|-|-
CSARGAGLRNSPLHF
TGCAGTGCTAGAGGGGCGGGGCTCAGAAATTCACCCCTCCACTTT
>TRBV20-1|TRBJ1-1|-|-
CSAPDRFNTEAFF
TGCAGTGCCCCTGACAGGTTTAACACTGAAGCTTTCTTT
>TRBV5-5|TRBJ2-3|TRBD2|-
CASRVAGNPDTQYF
TGTGCCAGCAGGGTAGCGGGGAACCCAGATACGCAGTATTTT
>TRBV7-9|TRBJ2-7|TRBD1|few
CASSLGAATGGLYEQYF
TGTGCCAGCAGCTTAGGAGCGGCGACAGGGGGGTTGTACGAGCAGTACTTC
>TRBV5-6|TRBJ1-2|-|-
CASSIAGALHGYTF
TGTGCCAGCAGCATAGCCGGGGCCCTTCACGGCTACACCTTC
>TRBV6-6|TRBJ2-5|-|few
CASTPPGGETQYF
TGTGCCAGCACCCCCCCCGGCGGGGAGACCCAGTACTTC
>TRBV5-1|TRBJ2-1|-|many
CASSLLRDSFHNEQFF
TGCGCCAGCAGCTTGCTCCGGGACTCATTCCACAATGAGCAGTTCTTC
>TRBV5-4|TRBJ2-5|-|-
CASSSPQGEQETQYF
TGTGCCAGCAGCTCCCCACAGGGAGAACAAGAGACCCAGTACTTC